The 8 T cell receptor beta chains given below trace back to one sample, sequenced in a study of tumor T cells in aggressive B-cell lymphoma. TCRdb's copy holds only in-frame clones and misses some; the assay was immunoSEQ multiplex PCR. The repertoire has under 3,500 clones, roughly 93% of them found once; the top ten carry 6.5% to 9%. The sequenced sample was tumor tissue. The receptors shown here come from an adult with diffuse large B cell lymphoma.

This chain uses TRBV9 with TRBJ2-2, with 10 positions matching TRBD2. The CDR3 spans 15 residues. Germline CDR1 is SGDLS and CDR2 is YYNGEE. V trimming: 4 bases; J trimming: 9 bases; junction bases outside the gene matches: 9. The CDR3 protein is CASSQRGTSARELFF. As DNA, the CDR3 is TGTGCCAGCAGCCAACGGGGGACTAGCGCTAGGGAGCTGTTTTTT. Full variable domain (remainder filled in from reference TRBV9 and TRBJ2-2): DSGVTQTPKHLITATGQRVTLRCSPRSGDLSVYWYQQSLDQGLQFLIQYYNGEERAKGNILERFSAQQFPDLHSELNLSSLELGDSALYFCASSQRGTSARELFFGEGSRLTVL.

The chain employs TRBV28 and TRBJ1-4; 8 bases align to TRBD1. Looked up from germline, CDR1 is MDHEN and CDR2 is SYDVKM. CDR3 length: 15 amino acids. The ends lost 3 bases at V and 12 bases at J; junction bases unmatched: 12. CDR3 bases: TGTGCCAGCAGTTTCCCCCGGACAGGGAAGAGGGAACTGTTTTTT. Protein: CASSFPRTGKRELFF. Full variable domain (missing parts from reference TRBV28 and TRBJ1-4): DVKVTQSSRYLVKRTGEKVFLECVQDMDHENMFWYRQDPGLGLRLIYFSYDVKMKEKGDIPEGYSVSREKKERFSLILESASTNQTSMYLCASSFPRTGKRELFFGSGTQLSVL.

V gene TRBV18 combines with J gene TRBJ2-1, with 7 bases fitting TRBD2. Germline-derived CDR1 and CDR2 are KGHSH and LQKENI. There are 16 residues in the CDR3. The V gene end was trimmed by 3 bases and the J gene end by 0 bases; junction bases not matched to a gene: 5. As DNA, the CDR3 is TGTGCCAGCTCACCGGGGGGGGGAAGCTCCTACAATGAGCAGTTCTTC. Its translation: CASSPGGGSSYNEQFF.

V usage is TRBV5-5 and J usage is TRBJ2-1; 8 bases align to TRBD2. The V segment lost 2 bases and the J segment 4 bases; nucleotides outside the gene matches: 14. CDR3 size: 18 residues. Per the germline V gene, CDR1 is SGHKS and CDR2 is YYEKEE (reference sequence). This CDR3 is CASSFGLAGVGGYNEQFF. CDR3 in DNA: TGTGCCAGCAGCTTTGGACTAGCAGGAGTCGGGGGATACAATGAGCAGTTCTTC.

Note on this clone: Mismatch with germline at one junction end may stem from a read error. The chain recombines TRBV6-6 with TRBJ2-1, with 13 bases that match TRBD2. This CDR3 region has 16 residues. CDR1 and CDR2 from the germline V gene are MNHNY and SVGAGI (reference sequence). The CDR3 reads CASSFRLAGGWNERFF. In DNA form, the CDR3 reads TGTGCCAGCAGTTTTCGACTAGCGGGAGGATGGAATGAGCGGTTCTTC.

The chain is built from TRBV6-5 and TRBJ2-1; possible D gene TRBD2, 6 bases. The CDR3 runs 15 residues. CDR1 and CDR2 (germline): MNHEY, SVGAGI. The V end was cut by 6 bases, the J end by 4 bases, with 16 bases between. The CDR3 protein is CASSRGIRGYNEQFF. CDR3 DNA: TGTGCCAGCAGCCGAGGGATTCGGGGGTACAATGAGCAGTTCTTC.

This clone has just one count. The junction and the germline gene differ at one end; a read error may be behind it. This CDR3 reads CASSFGQGRGKTQYF. CDR3 DNA sequence: TGTGCTAGCAGCTTCGGACAAGGGCGGGGAAAGACCCAGTACTTC. This chain joins TRBV7-7 and TRBJ2-5; a weak D match, TRBD2 (6 bases). The CDR3 is made up of 15 amino acids. CDR1 is SSHAT, CDR2 FNYEAQ, per germline (reference sequence). The variable domain in full, with the rest retrieved from reference TRBV7-7 and TRBJ2-5, is GAGVSQSPRYKVTKRGQDVTLRCDPISSHATLYWYQQALGQGPEFLTYFNYEAQPDKSGLPSDRFSAERPEGSISTLTIQRTEQRDSAMYRCASSFGQGRGKTQYFGPGTRLLVL.

The rearrangement uses TRBV19 and TRBJ2-6; 7 nucleotides align to TRBD1. Losses at the gene ends were 5 bases for V and 1 base for J; bases not matched to a gene: 8. The CDR3 runs 17 residues. Germline V gene lookup returns CDR1 LNHDA and CDR2 SQIVND (reference sequence). The chain's CDR3 is CASSAQGMASGANVLTF. The CDR3, as DNA: TGTGCCAGTAGTGCACAGGGGATGGCGTCTGGGGCCAACGTCCTGACTTTC.